This TCR beta chain is from a study of cytomegalovirus exposure and HLA in healthy donors. Background on the study: Early released data had about 85 million unique TCRs, all coming from HLA-typed donors. General study results and limits: Analyses of presence/absence relied on an assumption of roughly uniform sequencing depth across donors. Most subjects had HLA-A and HLA-B alleles reportedly predicted accurately by TCR beta sequences.

Primers included in the PCR were 60 Vbeta and 13 Jbeta primers. This table comes from immunoSEQ multiplex PCR, and its TCRdb copy is limited to in-frame clones, with some not included. The data show under 200,000 clones, roughly 80% seen once. As concerns this clone: What it binds is not known.

The V end was cut by 1 base, the J end by 5 bases, with 11 bases between. Germline V gene lookup returns CDR1 SGHVS and CDR2 FNYEAQ. The CDR3 runs 15 residues. The chain is built from TRBV7-6 and TRBJ2-2; TRBD1 might be the D (5 bases). The TCR originated in a male donor in good health and CMV-seropositive. The sample was PBMCs. The CDR3 DNA sequence: TGTGCCAGCAGCTTAGGCCAGAGACAGACCGGGGAGCTGTTTTTT. Its translation is CASSLGQRQTGELFF.